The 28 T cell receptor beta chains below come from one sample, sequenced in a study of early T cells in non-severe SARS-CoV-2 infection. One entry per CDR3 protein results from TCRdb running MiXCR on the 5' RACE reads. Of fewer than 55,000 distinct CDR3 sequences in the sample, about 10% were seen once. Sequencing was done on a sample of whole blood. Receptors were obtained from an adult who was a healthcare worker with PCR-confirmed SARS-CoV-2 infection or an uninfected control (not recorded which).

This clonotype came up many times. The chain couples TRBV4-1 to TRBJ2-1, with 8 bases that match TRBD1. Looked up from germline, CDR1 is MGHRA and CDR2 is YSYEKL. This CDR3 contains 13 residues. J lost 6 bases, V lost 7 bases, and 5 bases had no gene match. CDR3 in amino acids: CASKDRGGNEQFF. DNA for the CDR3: TGCGCCAGCAAAGACAGGGGAGGCAATGAGCAGTTCTTC.

Here the CDR3 DNA reads TGTGCCACCATGGCAGCTCCGAACACCGGGGAGCTGTTTTTT. Amino acid sequence: CATMAAPNTGELFF. This chain joins TRBV15 and TRBJ2-2; unclear D gene. V lost 7 bases to trimming and J lost 0 bases, with 9 bases between them. CDR3 size: 14 residues. Germline V lookup: CDR1 LNHNV, CDR2 YYDKDF (reference sequence).

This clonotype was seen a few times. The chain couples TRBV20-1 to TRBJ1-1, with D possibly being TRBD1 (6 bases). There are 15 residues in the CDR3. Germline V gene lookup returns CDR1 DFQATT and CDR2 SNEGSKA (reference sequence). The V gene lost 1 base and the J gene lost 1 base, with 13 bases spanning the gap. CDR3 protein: CSARVPWGANTEAFF. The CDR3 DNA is TGCAGTGCTAGAGTTCCGTGGGGGGCGAACACTGAAGCTTTCTTT.

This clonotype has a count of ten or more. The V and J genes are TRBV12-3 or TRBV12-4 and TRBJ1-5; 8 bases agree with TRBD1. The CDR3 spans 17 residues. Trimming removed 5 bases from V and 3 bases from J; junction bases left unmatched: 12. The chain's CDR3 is CASSPSPTGAYNQPQHF. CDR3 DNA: TGTGCCAGCAGTCCCTCCCCGACAGGGGCCTACAATCAGCCCCAGCATTTT.

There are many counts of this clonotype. CDR3 loop: CASSAGAPSYYGYTF. DNA for the CDR3: TGTGCCAGCAGCGCAGGAGCCCCCTCCTACTATGGCTACACCTTC. This chain uses TRBV9 with TRBJ1-2; D is unresolved. Germline CDR1 SGDLS, CDR2 YYNGEE. The CDR3 loop spans 15 amino acids. V lost 3 bases and J 3 bases, leaving 15 bases between the germline ends. Supplemented by reference TRBV9 and TRBJ1-2, the full variable domain reads DSGVTQTPKHLITATGQRVTLRCSPRSGDLSVYWYQQSLDQGLQFLIQYYNGEERAKGNILERFSAQQFPDLHSELNLSSLELGDSALYFCASSAGAPSYYGYTFGSGTRLTVV.

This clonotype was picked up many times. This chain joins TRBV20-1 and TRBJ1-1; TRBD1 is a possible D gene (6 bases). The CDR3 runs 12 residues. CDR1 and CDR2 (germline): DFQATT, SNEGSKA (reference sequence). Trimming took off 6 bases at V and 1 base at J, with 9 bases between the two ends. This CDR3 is CSAPQGNTEAFF. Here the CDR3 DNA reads TGCAGTGCCCCACAGGGGAACACTGAAGCTTTCTTT.

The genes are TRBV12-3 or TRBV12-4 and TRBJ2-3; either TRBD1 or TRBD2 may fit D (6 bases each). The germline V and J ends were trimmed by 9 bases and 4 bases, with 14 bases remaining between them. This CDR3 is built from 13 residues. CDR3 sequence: CASGDSGADTQYF. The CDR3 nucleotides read TGTGCCAGTGGGGACTCAGGGGCAGATACGCAGTATTTT.

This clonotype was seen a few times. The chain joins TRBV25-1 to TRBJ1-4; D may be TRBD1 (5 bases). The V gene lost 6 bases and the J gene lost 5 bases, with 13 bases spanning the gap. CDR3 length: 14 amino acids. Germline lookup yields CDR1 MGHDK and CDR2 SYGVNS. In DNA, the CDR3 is TGTGCCAGCAGAGACAGTTCGGGGAATGAAAAACTGTTTTTT. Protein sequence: CASRDSSGNEKLFF.

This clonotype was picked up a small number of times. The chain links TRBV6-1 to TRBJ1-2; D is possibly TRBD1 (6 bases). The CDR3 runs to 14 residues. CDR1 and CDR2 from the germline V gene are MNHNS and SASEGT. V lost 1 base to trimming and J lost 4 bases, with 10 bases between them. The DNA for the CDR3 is TGTGCCAGCAGTGAAGTAAGGGGGGCCTATGGCTACACCTTC. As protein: CASSEVRGAYGYTF.

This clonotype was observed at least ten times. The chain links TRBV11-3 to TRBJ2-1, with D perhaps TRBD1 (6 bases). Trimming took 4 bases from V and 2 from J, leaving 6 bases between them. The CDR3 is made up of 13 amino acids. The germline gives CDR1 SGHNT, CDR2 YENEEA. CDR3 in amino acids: CASSSGAYNEQFF. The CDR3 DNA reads TGTGCCAGCAGCTCAGGGGCCTACAATGAGCAGTTCTTC.

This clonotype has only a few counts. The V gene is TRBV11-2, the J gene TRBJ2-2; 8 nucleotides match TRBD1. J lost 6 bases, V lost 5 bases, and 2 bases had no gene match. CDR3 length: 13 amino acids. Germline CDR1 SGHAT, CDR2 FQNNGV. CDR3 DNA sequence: TGTGCCAGCAGCCACAGGGGGGCCGGGGAGCTGTTTTTT. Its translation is CASSHRGAGELFF.

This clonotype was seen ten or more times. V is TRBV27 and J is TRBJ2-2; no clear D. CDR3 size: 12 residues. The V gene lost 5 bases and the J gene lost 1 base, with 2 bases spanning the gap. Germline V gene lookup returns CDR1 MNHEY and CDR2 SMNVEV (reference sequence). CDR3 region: CASSLNTGELFF. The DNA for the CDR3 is TGTGCCAGCAGTCTGAACACCGGGGAGCTGTTTTTT.

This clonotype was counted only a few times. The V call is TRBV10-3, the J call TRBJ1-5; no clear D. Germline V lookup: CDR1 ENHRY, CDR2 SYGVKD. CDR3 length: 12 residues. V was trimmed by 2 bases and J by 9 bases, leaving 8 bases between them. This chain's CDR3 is CAISEEVGPQHF. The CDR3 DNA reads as TGTGCCATCAGTGAGGAAGTAGGGCCCCAGCATTTT.

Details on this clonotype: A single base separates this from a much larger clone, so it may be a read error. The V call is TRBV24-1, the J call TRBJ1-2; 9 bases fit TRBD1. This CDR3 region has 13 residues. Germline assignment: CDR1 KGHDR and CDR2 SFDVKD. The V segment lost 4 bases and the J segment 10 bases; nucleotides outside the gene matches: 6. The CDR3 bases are TGTGCCACCAGTGACTGGGACAGGGCGAACTACACCTTC. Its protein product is CATSDWDRANYTF.

CDR3 protein: CASRPRGDGQFF. CDR3 nucleotides: TGTGCCAGCAGACCGAGGGGGGACGGGCAGTTCTTC. The chain has TRBV6-2 or TRBV6-3 and TRBJ2-1; either TRBD1 or TRBD2 may supply D (6 bases each). The CDR3 is made up of 12 amino acids. The germline V and J ends were trimmed by 6 bases and 12 bases, with 15 bases remaining between them. Germline values: CDR1 MNHEY, CDR2 SVGEGT.

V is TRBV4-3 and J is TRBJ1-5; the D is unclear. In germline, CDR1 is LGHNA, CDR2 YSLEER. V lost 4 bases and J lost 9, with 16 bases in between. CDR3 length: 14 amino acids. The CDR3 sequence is CASSPRRTPGPQHF. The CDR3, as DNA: TGCGCCAGCAGCCCTCGACGGACTCCAGGGCCCCAGCATTTT.

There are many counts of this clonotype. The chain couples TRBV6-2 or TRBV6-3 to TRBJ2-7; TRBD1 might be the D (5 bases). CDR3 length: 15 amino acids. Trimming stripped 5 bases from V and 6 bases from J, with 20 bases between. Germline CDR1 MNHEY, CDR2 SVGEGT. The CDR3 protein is CASSHTGRGRGEQYF. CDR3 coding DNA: TGTGCCAGCAGTCATACCGGACGAGGAAGGGGCGAGCAGTACTTC.

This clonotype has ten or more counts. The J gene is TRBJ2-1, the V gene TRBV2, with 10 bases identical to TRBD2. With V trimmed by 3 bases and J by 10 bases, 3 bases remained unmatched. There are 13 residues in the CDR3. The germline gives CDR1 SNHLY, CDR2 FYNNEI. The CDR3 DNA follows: TGTGCCAGCAGTGAGTTACTAGCGGGAGAGCAGTTCTTC. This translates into CASSELLAGEQFF.

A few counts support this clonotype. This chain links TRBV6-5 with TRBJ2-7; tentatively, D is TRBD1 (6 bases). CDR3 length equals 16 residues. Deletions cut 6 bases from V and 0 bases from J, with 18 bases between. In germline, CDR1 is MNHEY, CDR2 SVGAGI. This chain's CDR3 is CASRTERRDNSYEQYF. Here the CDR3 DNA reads TGTGCCAGCAGGACCGAGAGACGGGACAACTCCTACGAGCAGTACTTC.

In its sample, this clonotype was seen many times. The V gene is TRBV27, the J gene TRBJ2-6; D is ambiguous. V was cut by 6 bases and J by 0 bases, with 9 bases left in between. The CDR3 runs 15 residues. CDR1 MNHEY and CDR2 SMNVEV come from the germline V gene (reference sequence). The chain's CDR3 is CASSPLGSGANVLTF. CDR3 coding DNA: TGTGCCAGCAGCCCTCTGGGCTCTGGGGCCAACGTCCTGACTTTC.

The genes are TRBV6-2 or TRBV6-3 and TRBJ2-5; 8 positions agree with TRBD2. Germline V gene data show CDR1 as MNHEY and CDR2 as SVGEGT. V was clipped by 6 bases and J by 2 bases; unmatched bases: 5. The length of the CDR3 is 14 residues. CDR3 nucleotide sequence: TGTGCCAGCAGAGAAAGCGGGGGACAAGAGACCCAGTACTTC. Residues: CASRESGGQETQYF.

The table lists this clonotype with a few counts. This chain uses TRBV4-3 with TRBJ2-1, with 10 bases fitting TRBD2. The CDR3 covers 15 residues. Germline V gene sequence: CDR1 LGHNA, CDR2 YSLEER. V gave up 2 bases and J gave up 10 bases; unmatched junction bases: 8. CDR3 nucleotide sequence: TGCGCCAGCAGCCAACGCTCTAGCGGGAGCGGGGAGCAGTTCTTC. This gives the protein CASSQRSSGSGEQFF.

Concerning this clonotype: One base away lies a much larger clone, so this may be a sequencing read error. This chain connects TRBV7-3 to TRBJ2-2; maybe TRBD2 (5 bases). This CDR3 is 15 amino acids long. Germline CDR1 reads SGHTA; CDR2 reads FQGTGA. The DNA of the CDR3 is TGTGCCTGCAGCCCCATCCGGTCACTAGCCGGGGAGCTGTTTTTT. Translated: CACSPIRSLAGELFF.

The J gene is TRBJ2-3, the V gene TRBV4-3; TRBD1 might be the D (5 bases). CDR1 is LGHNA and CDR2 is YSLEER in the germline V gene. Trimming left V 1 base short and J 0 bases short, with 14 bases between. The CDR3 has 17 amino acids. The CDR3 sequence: CASSQGHRSYSTDTQYF. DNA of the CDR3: TGCGCCAGCAGCCAAGGGCACAGGAGCTATAGCACAGATACGCAGTATTTT.

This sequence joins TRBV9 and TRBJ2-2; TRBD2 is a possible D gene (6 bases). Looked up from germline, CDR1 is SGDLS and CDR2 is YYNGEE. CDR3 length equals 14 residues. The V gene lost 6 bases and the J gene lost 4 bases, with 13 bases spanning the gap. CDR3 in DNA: TGTGCCAGCAAGGAGGGGTTGGTCACCGGGGAGCTGTTTTTT. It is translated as CASKEGLVTGELFF.

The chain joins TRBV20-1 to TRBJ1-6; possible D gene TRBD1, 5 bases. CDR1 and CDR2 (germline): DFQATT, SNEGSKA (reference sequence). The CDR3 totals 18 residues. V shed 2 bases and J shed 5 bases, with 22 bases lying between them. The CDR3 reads CSARPDNRRVRDNSPLHF. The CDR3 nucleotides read TGCAGTGCTAGACCGGACAACCGCCGAGTTCGAGATAATTCACCCCTCCACTTT.

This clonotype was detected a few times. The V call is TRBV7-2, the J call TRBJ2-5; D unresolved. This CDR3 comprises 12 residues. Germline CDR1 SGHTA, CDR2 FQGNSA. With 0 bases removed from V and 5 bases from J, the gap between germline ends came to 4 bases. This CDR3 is CASSLAHETQYF. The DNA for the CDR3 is TGTGCCAGCAGCTTAGCCCACGAGACCCAGTACTTC.

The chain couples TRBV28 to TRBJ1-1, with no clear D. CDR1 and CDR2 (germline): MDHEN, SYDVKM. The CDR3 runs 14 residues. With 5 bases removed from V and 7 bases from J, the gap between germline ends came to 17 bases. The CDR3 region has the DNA TGTGCCAGCAGTCCCCCGGCAGTTTTGAATGAAGCTTTCTTT. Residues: CASSPPAVLNEAFF.